The present entry profiles one T cell receptor (beta chain) with its context. Other DNA sequences of this sample code for an identical CDR3. Source study methods: Reference gene primer amplification gave nucleated cell count estimates. This table comes from immunoSEQ multiplex PCR, and its TCRdb copy is limited to in-frame clones, with some not included. V and J calls and clone size come straight from that table; D and trimming were deduced from the DNA. The table has 180,000 or so clones, approximately 80% seen once. V was clipped by 3 bases and J by 0 bases, with 6 bases between them. The CDR3 is 14 amino acids. Germline V gene data show CDR1 as KGHSH and CDR2 as LQKENI. The data originate from a study of blood T cell repertoires in COVID-19. On the study more broadly: Spain, Italy and the United States supplied samples that represented acute and convalescent COVID-19.

V and J are TRBV18 and TRBJ1-3, with D perhaps TRBD1 (5 bases). Sequenced sample: peripheral blood. This clonotype was sampled from a woman aged 45-65 years with active or convalescent COVID-19. The CDR3 is CASSPQGSGNTIYF. The DNA for the CDR3 is TGTGCCAGCTCACCCCAGGGCTCTGGAAACACCATATATTTT.